This entry lists 9 T cell receptor beta chains sequenced from one sample in a study of cytomegalovirus exposure and HLA in healthy donors. PCR involved 60 Vbeta and 13 Jbeta primers. Sequencing was performed with immunoSEQ multiplex PCR; in TCRdb, only in-frame clones are kept and a portion is missing. The data contain roughly 120,000 clones, over 60% of them seen just once; the ten biggest clones take up 1.5% to 2.5%. The specimen was PBMCs. These receptors were taken from a man younger than 30 in good health and CMV-seronegative.

Comments on this clone: As the CDR3 is not closed by the conserved phenylalanine or tryptophan, this likely results from a read error. The chain employs TRBV27 and TRBJ1-6; TRBD1 matches 9 bases. The germline V gene encodes CDR1 MNHEY and CDR2 SMNVEV (reference sequence). Germline trimming cut 5 bases from V and 7 bases from J; bases unmatched to any gene: 6. The CDR3 is made up of 15 amino acids. Here the CDR3 DNA reads TGTGCCAGCAGTGATTCCGGGACAGGGAATTCACCCCTCCACCTT. Translated: CASSDSGTGNSPLHL.

The rearrangement links TRBV30 to TRBJ1-2; D is ambiguous. The germline CDR1 and CDR2 sequences are GTSNPN and SVGIG (reference sequence). The V end lost 0 bases, the J end lost 7 bases, and 6 bases lay between the germline ends. The CDR3 extends over 11 amino acids. The CDR3 sequence is CAWSVTGGYTF. The CDR3, as DNA: TGTGCCTGGAGTGTAACCGGTGGCTACACCTTC.

This clone has a handful of counts. This rearrangement joins TRBV5-4 to TRBJ2-3, with TRBD1 matching over 9 bases. Germline trimming cut 4 bases from V and 4 bases from J; bases unmatched to any gene: 7. This CDR3 has 15 residues. Germline lookup yields CDR1 SGHNT and CDR2 YYREEE (reference sequence). The CDR3 nucleotides are TGTGCCAGCAGCACGAGGACAGGGGCGGCAGATACGCAGTATTTT. This translates into CASSTRTGAADTQYF.

J is TRBJ1-1 and V is TRBV6-5; no reliable D call. From germline, CDR1 is MNHEY and CDR2 SVGAGI. V dropped 6 bases and J dropped 1 base, with 9 bases sitting between them. This CDR3 comprises 13 residues. CDR3 bases: TGTGCCAGCAGCCTGGGGAGGAACACTGAAGCTTTCTTT. Translating gives CASSLGRNTEAFF.

In this sample, this clone turned up once. This chain joins TRBV6-5 and TRBJ2-3; 7 bases are shared with TRBD2. Germline CDR1 reads MNHEY; CDR2 reads SVGAGI. The CDR3 consists of 15 residues. V trimming: 5 bases; J trimming: 2 bases; junction bases outside the gene matches: 7. DNA for the CDR3: TGTGCCAGCAGTGCTGGGGGGGGGTACACAGATACGCAGTATTTT. Translating it yields CASSAGGGYTDTQYF.

The genes are TRBV15 and TRBJ1-2, with 8 bases fitting TRBD1. The V gene end was trimmed by 3 bases and the J gene end by 5 bases; junction bases not matched to a gene: 8. The CDR3 is 15 residues long. Germline V gives CDR1 LNHNV, CDR2 YYDKDF (reference sequence). The chain's CDR3 is CATSRDQRQGYGYTF. The DNA for the CDR3 is TGTGCCACCAGCAGGGACCAACGACAGGGGTATGGCTACACCTTC.

This clone was observed a handful of times. V is TRBV28 and J is TRBJ2-2, with TRBD2 matching 12 bases. The CDR3 has 17 amino acids. V lost 0 bases, J lost 6 bases, and 5 bases stayed unmatched. CDR1 is MDHEN, CDR2 SYDVKM, per germline. CDR3 in DNA: TGTGCCAGCAGTTTATGGAGGCTAGCGGGAGGGCCCGGGGAGCTGTTTTTT. It codes for CASSLWRLAGGPGELFF. Full variable domain (remainder filled in from reference TRBV28 and TRBJ2-2): DVKVTQSSRYLVKRTGEKVFLECVQDMDHENMFWYRQDPGLGLRLIYFSYDVKMKEKGDIPEGYSVSREKKERFSLILESASTNQTSMYLCASSLWRLAGGPGELFFGEGSRLTVL.

This chain joins TRBV11-2 and TRBJ1-2; D is undetermined. Trimming removed 1 base from V and 8 bases from J, with 11 bases in between. CDR3 length equals 13 residues. CDR1 SGHAT and CDR2 FQNNGV come from the germline V gene. The CDR3 loop is CASSLGGSQGYTF. DNA of the CDR3: TGTGCCAGCAGCTTAGGCGGTTCTCAAGGCTACACCTTC.

V and J are TRBV28 and TRBJ1-1; D not resolved. CDR1 MDHEN and CDR2 SYDVKM come from the germline V gene. The CDR3 extends over 15 amino acids. Trimming shortened V by 6 bases and J by 0 bases, and 14 bases separated the two germline ends. The CDR3 DNA follows: TGTGCCAGCAGGCTGGACGGGAAATTGAACACTGAAGCTTTCTTT. Translation: CASRLDGKLNTEAFF.